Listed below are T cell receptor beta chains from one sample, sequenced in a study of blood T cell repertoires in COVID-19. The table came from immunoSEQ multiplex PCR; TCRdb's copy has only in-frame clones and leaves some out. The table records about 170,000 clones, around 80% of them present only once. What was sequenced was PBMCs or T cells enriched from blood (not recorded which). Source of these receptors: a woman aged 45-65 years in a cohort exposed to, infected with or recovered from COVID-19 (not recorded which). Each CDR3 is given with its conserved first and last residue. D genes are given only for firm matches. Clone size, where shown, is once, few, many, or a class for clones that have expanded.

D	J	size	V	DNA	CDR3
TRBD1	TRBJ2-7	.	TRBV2	TGTGCCAGCATGGATCCGGACAGGGGCGGATACGAGCAGTACTTC	CASMDPDRGGYEQYF
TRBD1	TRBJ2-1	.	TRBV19	TGTGCCAGTAGTACAGGGACAGGTAATTTGGGATGGGCTTCCTGGGGGAACGAGCAGTTCTTC	CASSTGTGNLGWASWGNEQFF
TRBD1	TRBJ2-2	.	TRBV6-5	TGTGCCAGCAACCCGGTAGGACAGGGGCCCGGGGAGCTGTTTTTT	CASNPVGQGPGELFF
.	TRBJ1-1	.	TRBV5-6	TGTGCCAGCAGCTTGTCCCCTCGGGGAATCACTGAAGCTTTCTTT	CASSLSPRGITEAFF
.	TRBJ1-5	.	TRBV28	TGTGCCAGCAGTTCCCTTAATCAGCCCCAGCATTTT	CASSSLNQPQHF
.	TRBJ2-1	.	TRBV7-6	TGTGCCAGCAGCTTAAAGGGTCCGAGGGGGAGGGCCTTGGATGAGCAGTTCTTC	CASSLKGPRGRALDEQFF
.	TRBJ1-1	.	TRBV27	TGTGCCAGCAGTTTTAAGAGGGACTCTGAAGCTTTCTTT	CASSFKRDSEAFF
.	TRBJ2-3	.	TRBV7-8	TGTGCCAGCAGCTTAGTCTCTGGACTTCCCACAGATACGCAGTATTTT	CASSLVSGLPTDTQYF
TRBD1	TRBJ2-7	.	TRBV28	TGTGCCAGCAGTTTAGCAGGGGGTAAGGACGAGCAGTACTTC	CASSLAGGKDEQYF
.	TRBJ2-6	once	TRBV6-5	TGTGCCAGCAGTTACTCCCTTGGGGCCAACGTCCTGACTTTC	CASSYSLGANVLTF
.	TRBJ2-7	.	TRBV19	TGTGCCAGTAGTATTGGGGGGACCCAATACGAGCAGTACTTC	CASSIGGTQYEQYF
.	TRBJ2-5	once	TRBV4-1	TGCGCCAGCAGCCAAGGAATTGCGACCGGAGAAGAGACCCAGTACTTC	CASSQGIATGEETQYF
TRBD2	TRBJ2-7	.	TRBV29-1	TGCAGCGTTGACAGCGGGAGAACGGGGCAGTACTTC	CSVDSGRTGQYF
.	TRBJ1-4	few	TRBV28	TGTGCCAGCGCTACTGAAAAACTGTTTTTT	CASATEKLFF
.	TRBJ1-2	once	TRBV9	TGTGCCAGCAGCGAGGACACCTATGGCTACACCTTC	CASSEDTYGYTF
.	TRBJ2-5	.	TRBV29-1	TGCAGCGCCGTGAATATAGGGGGAGAGACCCAGTACTTC	CSAVNIGGETQYF
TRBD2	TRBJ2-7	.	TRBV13	TGTGCCAGCAGCTCTTGGACTAGCGGGGACTACGAGCAGTACTTC	CASSSWTSGDYEQYF
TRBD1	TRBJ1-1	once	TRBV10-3	TGTGCCATCAGTTACCAGGACAGGGTTGGAGCTTTCTTT	CAISYQDRVGAFF
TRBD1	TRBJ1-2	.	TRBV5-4	TGTGCCAGCAGCGTTGGAGGGGGCCAAAACTATGGCTACACCTTC	CASSVGGGQNYGYTF
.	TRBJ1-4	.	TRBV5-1	TGCGCCAGCAGCCCCCGTGGGGGGTTCGACGAAAAACTGTTTTTT	CASSPRGGFDEKLFF
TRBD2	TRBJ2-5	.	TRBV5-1	TGCGCCAGCAGCTTAAGCGGGAGGGCCAGTGAGACCCAGTACTTC	CASSLSGRASETQYF
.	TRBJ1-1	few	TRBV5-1	TGCGCCAGCAGCTCGACTCAGAACACTGAAGCTTTCTTT	CASSSTQNTEAFF
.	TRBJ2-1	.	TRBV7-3	TGTGCCAGCAGCTCCACCGGGACTGGCATCTACAATGAGCAGTTCTTC	CASSSTGTGIYNEQFF
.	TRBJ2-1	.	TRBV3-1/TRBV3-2	TGTGCCAGCAGCCCCCGGACTGGCGACGAGCAGTTCTTC	CASSPRTGDEQFF
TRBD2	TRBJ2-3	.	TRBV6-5	TGTGCCATTGGTAGTGTAGCGGGGGATATAGATACGCAGTATTTT	CAIGSVAGDIDTQYF
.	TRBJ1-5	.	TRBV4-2	TGTGCCAGCAGCCAAGATCAAAGCCGCAATCAGCCCCAGCATTTT	CASSQDQSRNQPQHF
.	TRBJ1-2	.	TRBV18	TGTGCCAGCTCACCATCCATGGGCGACTATGGCTACACCTTC	CASSPSMGDYGYTF
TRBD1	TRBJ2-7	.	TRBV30	TGTGCCTGGAGTGTAGGGGGCAGCCACTACGAGCAGTACTTC	CAWSVGGSHYEQYF
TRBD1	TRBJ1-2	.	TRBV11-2	TGTGCCAGCAGCTTAGGGGGACAGGGGGCGTTTGGCTACACCTTC	CASSLGGQGAFGYTF
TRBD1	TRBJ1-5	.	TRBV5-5	TGTGCCAGCTCCGGACAGGGGAATAGCAATCAGCCCCAGCATTTT	CASSGQGNSNQPQHF
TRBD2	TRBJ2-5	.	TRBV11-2	TGTGCCAGCAGCTTCATCCTAGCGGGGGGCGAAGAGACCCAGTACTTC	CASSFILAGGEETQYF